This T cell receptor beta chain comes out of a study of cytomegalovirus exposure and HLA in healthy donors. Notes on the study in general: After further analysis at a later stage, around 17,000 TCR beta sequences were associated with HLA alleles at 0.05 false discovery rate. Within a later analysis, the majority of CMV-associated TCR beta chains appeared HLA-restricted. Listed as cytomegalovirus-associated were 170 or so TCR beta chains.

The sample holds one count of this clone. The antigen remains undetermined. Whereas donors were nominally healthy upon sampling, unrecorded immune exposures were probable. The CDR3 consists of 17 residues. Trimming removed 3 bases from V and 1 base from J, with 16 bases in between. Germline V CDR1 and CDR2: ENHRY, SYGVKD. Vbeta (60) and Jbeta (13) primers were used in the PCR. The table came from immunoSEQ multiplex PCR; TCRdb's copy has only in-frame clones and leaves some out. The table shows roughly 220,000 clones, with roughly 80% occurring only once. This clonotype originated in a man aged 50-59 years in good health and CMV-seronegative. Sequencing was done on a sample of PBMCs. The V and J genes are TRBV10-3 and TRBJ1-3, with no clear D. CDR3 sequence reads: CAISDFGLIGSGNTIYF. CDR3 bases: TGTGCCATCAGTGATTTCGGCCTGATCGGGTCTGGAAACACCATATATTTT.